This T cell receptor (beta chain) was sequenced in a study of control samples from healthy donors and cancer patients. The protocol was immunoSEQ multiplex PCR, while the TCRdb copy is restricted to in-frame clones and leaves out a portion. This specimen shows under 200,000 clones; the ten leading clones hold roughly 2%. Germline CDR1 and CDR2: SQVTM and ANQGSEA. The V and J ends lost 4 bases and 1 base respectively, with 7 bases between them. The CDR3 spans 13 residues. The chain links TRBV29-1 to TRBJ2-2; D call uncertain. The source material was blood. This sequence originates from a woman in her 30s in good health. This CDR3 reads CSVGNENTGELFF. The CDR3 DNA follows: TGCAGCGTTGGGAACGAGAACACCGGGGAGCTGTTTTTT.